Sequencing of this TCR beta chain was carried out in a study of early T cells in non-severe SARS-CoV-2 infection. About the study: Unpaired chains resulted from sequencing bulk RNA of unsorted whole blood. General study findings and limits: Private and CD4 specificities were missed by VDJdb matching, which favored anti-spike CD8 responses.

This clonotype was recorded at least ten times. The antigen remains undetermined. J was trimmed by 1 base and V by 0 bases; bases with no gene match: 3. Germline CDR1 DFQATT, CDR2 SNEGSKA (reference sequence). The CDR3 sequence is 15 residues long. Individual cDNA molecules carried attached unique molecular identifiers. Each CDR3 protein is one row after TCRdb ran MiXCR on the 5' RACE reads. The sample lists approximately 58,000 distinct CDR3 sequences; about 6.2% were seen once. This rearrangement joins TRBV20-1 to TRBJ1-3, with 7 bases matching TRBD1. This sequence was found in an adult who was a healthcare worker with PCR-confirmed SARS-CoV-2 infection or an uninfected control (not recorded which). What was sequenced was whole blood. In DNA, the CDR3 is TGCAGTGCTAGAGATCTGACAGGGTCTGGAAACACCATATATTTT. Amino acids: CSARDLTGSGNTIYF.